In its sample, the clone carrying this TCR beta chain was seen many times. The antigen is not known. Time point indicated: patch test 2, 6 weeks after DPC sensitization. Treatment given: therapeutic diphenylcyclopropenone sensitization with weekly scalp DPC. The study drew its donors from alopecia patients who were 18 to 70 years old and suitable for DPC. The J segment lost 4 bases and the V segment lost 0 bases, leaving 8 bases of the junction unmatched. CDR3 length equals 19 residues. The germline gives CDR1 LGHDT, CDR2 YNNKEL (reference sequence). The entry originates in a study of human T cells and chemical hapten exposure. Study details: Patients, largely female, had alopecia areata, totalis or universalis. Overall study findings and caveats: Expanded TCRs produced significantly more large CDR3 similarity clusters than controls did.

Authors' analysis steps: Counts of TCRs in each sample centred on a median of about 96,000 and extended from around 25,000 to 690,000. MiXCR, applied by TCRdb to the RACE reads, yields one record per CDR3 protein. The authors' filters were not applied to this entry. The sample comprises under 100,000 distinct CDR3 sequences, less than 11% of which are singletons, and 4.5% to 5% rests with the top ten. This chain uses TRBV3-1 with TRBJ2-1; 14 bases align to TRBD2. This receptor was obtained from a woman in her forties or fifties with alopecia areata. Some clones in this sample may be carry-over from other donors' samples. The sequenced sample was whole blood, obtained in connection with sensitization to the hapten diphenylcyclopropenone (DPC). The DNA for the CDR3 is TGTGCCAGCAGCCAAGAGAGTAGGACTAGCGGGAGGCAATACAATGAGCAGTTCTTC. Amino acid sequence: CASSQESRTSGRQYNEQFF.